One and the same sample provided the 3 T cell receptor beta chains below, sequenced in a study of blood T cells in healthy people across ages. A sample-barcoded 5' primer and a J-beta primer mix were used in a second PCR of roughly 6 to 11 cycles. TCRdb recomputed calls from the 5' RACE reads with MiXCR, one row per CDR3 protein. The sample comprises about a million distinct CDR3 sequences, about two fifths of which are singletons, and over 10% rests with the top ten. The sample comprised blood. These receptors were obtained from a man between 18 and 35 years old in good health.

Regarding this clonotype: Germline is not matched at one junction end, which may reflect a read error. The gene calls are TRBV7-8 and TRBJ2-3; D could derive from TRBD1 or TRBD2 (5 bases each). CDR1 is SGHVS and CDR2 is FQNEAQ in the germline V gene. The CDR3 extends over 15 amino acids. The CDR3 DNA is TGTGCCAGCACCAAAGTCGGGGACCGCACAGATGCGCAGTATTTT. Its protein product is CASTKVGDRTDAQYF.

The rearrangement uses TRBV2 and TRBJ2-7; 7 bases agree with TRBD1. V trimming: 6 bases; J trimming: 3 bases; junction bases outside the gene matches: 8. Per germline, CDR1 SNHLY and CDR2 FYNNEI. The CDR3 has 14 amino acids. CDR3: CASRSTGFLYEQYF. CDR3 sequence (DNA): TGTGCCAGCAGGTCGACAGGGTTTCTCTACGAGCAGTACTTC.

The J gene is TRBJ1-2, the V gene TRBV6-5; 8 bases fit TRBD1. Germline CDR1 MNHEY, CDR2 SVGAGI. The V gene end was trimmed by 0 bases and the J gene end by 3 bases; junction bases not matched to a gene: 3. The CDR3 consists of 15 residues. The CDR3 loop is CASSYSGQGDYGYTF. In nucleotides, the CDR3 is TGTGCCAGCAGTTACTCCGGACAGGGCGACTATGGCTACACCTTC.